The entry below describes one T cell receptor beta chain. What it binds is not known. J was trimmed by 3 bases and V by 3 bases; bases with no gene match: 6. The CDR3 has 15 residues. Germline loops: CDR1 SGHAT, CDR2 FQNNGV. Primers for the PCR totalled 60 Vbeta and 13 Jbeta. TCRdb's table, derived via immunoSEQ multiplex PCR, lists solely in-frame clones and lacks some. Among 95,000 to 100,000 clones listed, roughly 75% were seen once. The sample is drawn from a study of cytomegalovirus exposure and HLA in healthy donors. At the level of the study: Most donors, less than 85% of over 300 genotyped, fell in the Caucasian-associated ancestry cluster. Study-wide results and limits: Analyzed later, most CMV-associated TCR beta chains appeared HLA-restricted.

This receptor was taken from a woman aged 60-75 years in good health and CMV-seronegative. The chain links TRBV11-2 to TRBJ2-3, with 7 nucleotides matching TRBD2. Sample: PBMCs. DNA of the CDR3: TGTGCCAGCAGCTTGTTCAGCGGGGCAACAGATACGCAGTATTTT. Translation: CASSLFSGATDTQYF.